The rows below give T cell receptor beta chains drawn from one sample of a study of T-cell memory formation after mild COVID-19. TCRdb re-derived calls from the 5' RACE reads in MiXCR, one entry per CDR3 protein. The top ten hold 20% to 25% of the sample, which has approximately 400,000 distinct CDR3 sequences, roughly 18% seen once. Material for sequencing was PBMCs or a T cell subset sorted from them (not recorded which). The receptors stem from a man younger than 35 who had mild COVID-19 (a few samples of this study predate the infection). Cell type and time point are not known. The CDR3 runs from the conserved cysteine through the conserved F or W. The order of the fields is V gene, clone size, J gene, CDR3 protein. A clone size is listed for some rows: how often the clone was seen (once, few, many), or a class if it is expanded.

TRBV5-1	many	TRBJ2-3	CASSLSSGGTDTQYF
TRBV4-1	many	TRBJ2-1	CASSQDSYNEQFF
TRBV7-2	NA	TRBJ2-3	CASRRWGSADTQYF
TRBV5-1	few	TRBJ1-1	CASSFKVADGNTEAFF
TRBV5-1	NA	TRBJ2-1	CASSFTPGYNEQFF
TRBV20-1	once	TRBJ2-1	CSAIGTAYNEQFF
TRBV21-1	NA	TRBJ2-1	CASSKGGTSDYNEQFF
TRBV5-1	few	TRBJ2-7	CASSLALGQGENEQYF
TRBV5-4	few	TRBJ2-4	CASSLGPGGAKNIQYF
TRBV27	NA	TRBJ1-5	CASRTGGLNQPQHF
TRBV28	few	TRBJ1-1	CASSLLPGRMVGPEAFF
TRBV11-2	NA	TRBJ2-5	CASSLRGLRETQYF
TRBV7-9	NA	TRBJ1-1	CASRRGEGDTEAFF
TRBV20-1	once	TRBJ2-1	CSAPDPGQTDNEQFF
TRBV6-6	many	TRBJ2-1	CASSYSPERGDTYNEQFF
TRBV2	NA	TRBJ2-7	CASTRAGGLTYEQYF
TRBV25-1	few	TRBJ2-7	CASSEYVGGSYEQYF
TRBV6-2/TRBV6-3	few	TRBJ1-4	CASSSYGTNEKLFF
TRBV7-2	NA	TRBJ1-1	CASSLYIYTEAFF
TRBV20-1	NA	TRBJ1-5	CSAREGRGLPTKPQHF
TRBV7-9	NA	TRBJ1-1	CASSGSEAFF
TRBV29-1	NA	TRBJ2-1	CSVEGRGRPNEQFF
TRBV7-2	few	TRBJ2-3	CASSLVARASTDTQYF
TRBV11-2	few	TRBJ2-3	CASSRTGGFSTDTQYF
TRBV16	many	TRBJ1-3	CASSRDRGAPGNTIYF
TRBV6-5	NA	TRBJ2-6	CASSYGGTGANVLTF
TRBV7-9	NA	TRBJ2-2	CASSSTTSGALAGELFF
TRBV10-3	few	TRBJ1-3	CAISAWAAAKEGNTIYF
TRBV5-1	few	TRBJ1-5	CASSLYGGDNQPQHF
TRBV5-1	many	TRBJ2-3	CASSLGAPPDTQYF
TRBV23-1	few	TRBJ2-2	CASTCGQGGTGELFF
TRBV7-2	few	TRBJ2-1	CASSQRGDLNEQFF
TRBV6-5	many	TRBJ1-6	CASSRQGGESPLHF